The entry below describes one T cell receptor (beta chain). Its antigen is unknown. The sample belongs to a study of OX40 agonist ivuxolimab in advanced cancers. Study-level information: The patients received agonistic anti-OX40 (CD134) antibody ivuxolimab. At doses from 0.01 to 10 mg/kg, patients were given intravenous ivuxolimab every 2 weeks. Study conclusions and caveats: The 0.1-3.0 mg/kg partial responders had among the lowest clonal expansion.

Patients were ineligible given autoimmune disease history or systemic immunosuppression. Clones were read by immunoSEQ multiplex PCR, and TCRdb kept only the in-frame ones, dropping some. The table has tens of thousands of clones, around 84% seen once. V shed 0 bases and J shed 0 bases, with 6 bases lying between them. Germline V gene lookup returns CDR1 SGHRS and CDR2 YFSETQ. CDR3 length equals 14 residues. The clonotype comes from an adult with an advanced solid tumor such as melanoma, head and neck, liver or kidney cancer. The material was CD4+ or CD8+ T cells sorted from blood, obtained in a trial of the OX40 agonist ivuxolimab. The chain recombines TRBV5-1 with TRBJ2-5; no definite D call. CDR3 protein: CASSLGADQETQYF. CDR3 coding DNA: TGCGCCAGCAGCTTGGGTGCGGACCAAGAGACCCAGTACTTC.